The rows below give T cell receptor beta chains drawn from one sample of a study of T cells after yellow fever vaccination. TCRdb reanalysed the 5' RACE reads using MiXCR and keeps one entry per CDR3 protein. The sample consists of hundreds of thousands of distinct CDR3 sequences, 4.1% of them appearing once. Specimen: PBMCs, collected 5 days after the yellow fever booster vaccination. Every receptor here comes from a man younger than 30 who received the YFV17D yellow fever vaccine. The CDR3 runs from the conserved cysteine through the conserved F or W. A D gene is named only where the DNA matches it firmly. A row's size may be missing; if present it is once, few, many or a size class.

>once|-|TRBV6-5|TRBJ1-2
CASSPLFGGADYGYTF
TGTGCCAGCAGTCCGCTATTCGGGGGCGCGGACTATGGCTACACCTTC
>many|-|TRBV7-6|TRBJ1-2
CASSLDLPLGDGYTF
TGTGCCAGCAGCTTAGACCTCCCGCTGGGTGATGGCTACACCTTC
>few|-|TRBV7-2|TRBJ2-3
CASSLNWLSTDTQYF
TGTGCCAGCAGCTTAAACTGGCTTAGCACAGATACGCAGTATTTT
>-|-|TRBV19|TRBJ2-7
CASSIVGSLGGPSSYEQYF
TGTGCCAGTAGTATAGTCGGGAGCCTGGGAGGCCCAAGCTCCTACGAGCAGTACTTC
>few|-|TRBV21-1|TRBJ1-2
CASSKEKGYGYTF
TGTGCCAGCAGCAAAGAGAAGGGCTATGGCTACACCTTC
>many|-|TRBV24-1|TRBJ1-6
CATSLRAGTRSPLHF
TGTGCCACCAGTCTAAGGGCAGGGACGAGATCACCCCTCCACTTT
>many|-|TRBV20-1|TRBJ2-3
CSARSRVGTDTQYF
TGCAGTGCTAGATCCAGGGTAGGCACAGATACGCAGTATTTT
>few|TRBD1|TRBV7-3|TRBJ2-1
CASSPRTGTNEQFF
TGTGCCAGCAGCCCCCGGACAGGAACGAATGAGCAGTTCTTC
>-|-|TRBV4-3|TRBJ1-4
CASSPLANGVNEKLFF
TGCGCCAGCAGCCCCTTGGCTAATGGGGTAAATGAAAAACTGTTTTTT
>few|-|TRBV20-1|TRBJ2-1
CSLTGYNEQFF
TGCAGTCTAACTGGGTACAATGAGCAGTTCTTC
>many|-|TRBV5-6|TRBJ2-3
CASSLDQGGSDTQYF
TGTGCCAGCAGCTTGGACCAGGGAGGTTCAGATACGCAGTATTTT
>many|-|TRBV11-1|TRBJ2-5
CASSTGYQETQYF
TGTGCCAGCAGCACAGGGTACCAAGAGACCCAGTACTTC
>many|TRBD1|TRBV5-4|TRBJ2-5
CASSPTGMEETQYF
TGTGCCAGCAGCCCGACAGGGATGGAAGAGACCCAGTACTTC
>-|-|TRBV9|TRBJ2-7
CASSVEPGSYEQYF
TGTGCCAGCAGCGTAGAGCCAGGGTCCTACGAGCAGTACTTC
>many|-|TRBV4-2|TRBJ2-7
CASSQERAGSYEQYF
TGTGCCAGCAGCCAAGAGAGGGCAGGATCCTACGAGCAGTACTTC
>few|-|TRBV2|TRBJ1-4
CASSRGAGEKLFF
TGTGCCAGCAGTCGGGGGGCAGGAGAAAAACTGTTTTTT
>-|TRBD2|TRBV29-1|TRBJ2-3
CSVEDLERGGKTSTDTQYF
TGCAGCGTTGAAGATCTGGAGCGGGGGGGAAAAACTAGCACAGATACGCAGTATTTT
>many|-|TRBV29-1|TRBJ2-2
CSVEEERFIGELFF
TGCAGCGTTGAAGAGGAGAGGTTCATAGGGGAGCTGTTTTTT
>-|TRBD1|TRBV2|TRBJ2-7
CASTPVGGTYEQYF
TGTGCCAGCACCCCCGTAGGGGGCACCTACGAGCAGTACTTC
>few|-|TRBV7-9|TRBJ1-2
CASSWAAAAAEGGYTF
TGTGCCAGCAGCTGGGCGGCGGCAGCGGCCGAGGGTGGCTACACCTTC
>many|TRBD1|TRBV7-2|TRBJ2-7
CASSRDRVYEQYF
TGTGCCAGCAGCCGGGACAGGGTATACGAGCAGTACTTC
>many|-|TRBV7-2|TRBJ1-1
CASSFGTATEAFF
TGTGCCAGCAGCTTCGGTACCGCCACTGAAGCTTTCTTT
>many|-|TRBV5-1|TRBJ2-4
CASSLGGEGNIQYF
TGCGCCAGCAGCTTGGGGGGAGAGGGAAACATTCAGTACTTC
>few|TRBD1|TRBV6-2/TRBV6-3|TRBJ2-7
CASSAPGQGAYEQYF
TGTGCCAGCAGTGCGCCGGGACAGGGGGCGTACGAGCAGTACTTC
>-|-|TRBV5-1|TRBJ1-4
CATTTGGQTGEKLFF
TGCGCCACGACGACAGGAGGTCAAACGGGTGAAAAACTGTTTTTT
>few|-|TRBV13|TRBJ2-7
CASSLGQSNEQYF
TGTGCCAGCAGCTTAGGACAGAGCAACGAGCAGTACTTC
>-|-|TRBV20-1|TRBJ2-7
CSAERQYGEQYF
TGCAGTGCTGAACGACAGTACGGCGAGCAGTACTTC
>few|-|TRBV19|TRBJ2-3
CASSISAGGTDTQYF
TGTGCCAGTAGTATATCAGCCGGGGGCACAGATACGCAGTATTTT
>few|TRBD1|TRBV12-3/TRBV12-4|TRBJ1-5
CASSGRQGDQPQHF
TGTGCCAGCAGTGGACGACAGGGAGATCAGCCCCAGCATTTT
>few|-|TRBV27|TRBJ1-1
CASSLGQGGSTEAFF
TGTGCCAGCAGCTTGGGGCAGGGAGGGTCCACTGAAGCTTTCTTT
>many|-|TRBV7-2|TRBJ2-7
CASSSLYEQYF
TGTGCCAGCAGCTCACTCTACGAGCAGTACTTC
>few|TRBD2|TRBV7-9|TRBJ2-2
CASSHGLAGGLGELFF
TGTGCCAGCAGCCACGGACTAGCGGGGGGCCTCGGGGAGCTGTTTTTT
>many|-|TRBV5-1|TRBJ2-5
CASTQGEVRETQYF
TGCGCCAGCACCCAAGGGGAGGTCCGGGAGACCCAGTACTTC
>many|-|TRBV3-1|TRBJ2-3
CASSRDTDTQYF
TGTGCCAGCAGCCGCGACACAGATACGCAGTATTTT
>many|TRBD1|TRBV28|TRBJ2-4
CASRQGARVTKNIQYF
TGTGCCAGCAGACAGGGGGCGCGTGTAACCAAAAACATTCAGTACTTC
>many|-|TRBV5-6|TRBJ2-5
CASSYSGQGNNF
TGTGCCAGCAGTTACTCCGGGCAGGGGAACAACTTC
>many|-|TRBV18|TRBJ2-3
CASSLRVLRQEEGGSTDTQYF
TGTGCCAGCTCACTCCGGGTGTTGCGGCAAGAGGAGGGGGGGAGCACAGATACGCAGTATTTT
>many|-|TRBV2|TRBJ2-3
CASSPFIEVLSTDTQYF
TGTGCCAGCAGTCCCTTTATCGAAGTATTGAGCACAGATACGCAGTATTTT
>few|-|TRBV4-3|TRBJ1-4
CASSQDGDEKLFF
TGCGCCAGCAGCCAAGACGGGGATGAAAAACTGTTTTTT
>-|-|TRBV15|TRBJ2-5
CATSRDRQEETQYF
TGTGCCACCAGCAGAGATAGACAGGAAGAGACCCAGTACTTC
>-|-|TRBV5-1|TRBJ2-3
CASSSGAGVPDTQYF
TGCGCCAGCAGCTCAGGCGCAGGCGTTCCAGATACGCAGTATTTT
>few|-|TRBV5-1|TRBJ2-7
CASSPAGIAYEQYF
TGCGCCAGCAGCCCGGCGGGGATTGCCTACGAGCAGTACTTC
>-|-|TRBV7-2|TRBJ1-5
CASKQGKNQPQHF
TGTGCCAGCAAACAGGGCAAGAATCAGCCCCAGCATTTT
>few|-|TRBV29-1|TRBJ2-3
CSVSYSYTQYF
TGCAGCGTTTCCTACTCGTATACGCAGTATTTT
>few|-|TRBV4-3|TRBJ2-3
CASSQGSSLSTDTQYF
TGCGCCAGCAGCCAAGGTTCCAGCCTTAGCACAGATACGCAGTATTTT
>-|-|TRBV9|TRBJ2-6
CASSVAVLRGRSGANVLTF
TGTGCCAGCAGCGTAGCTGTTTTGCGGGGTCGCTCTGGGGCCAACGTCCTGACTTTC
>few|-|TRBV14|TRBJ1-1
CASSFSGLLLNTEAFF
TGTGCCAGCAGCTTTTCGGGTCTCCTCTTGAACACTGAAGCTTTCTTT
>-|-|TRBV4-3|TRBJ2-1
CASSQAATTWNEQFF
TGCGCCAGCAGCCAAGCGGCGACCACGTGGAATGAGCAGTTCTTC
>-|-|TRBV15|TRBJ2-1
CATSRDQGEQFF
TGTGCCACCAGCAGAGATCAAGGTGAGCAGTTCTTC
>few|-|TRBV7-2|TRBJ1-2
CASSGYREIYGYTF
TGTGCCAGCAGCGGTTACAGGGAGATCTATGGCTACACCTTC
>-|-|TRBV5-1|TRBJ1-1
CASSLWGDNTEAFF
TGCGCCAGCAGCTTGTGGGGGGACAACACTGAAGCTTTCTTT
>many|TRBD2|TRBV27|TRBJ2-1
CASSSLAGGSYNEQFF
TGTGCCAGCAGTTCTCTAGCGGGGGGGTCCTACAATGAGCAGTTCTTC
>-|-|TRBV7-2|TRBJ1-1
CASSLSGSMDTEAFF
TGTGCCAGCAGCTTATCTGGGAGTATGGACACTGAAGCTTTCTTT
>-|-|TRBV7-2|TRBJ1-6
CASRPLHNSPLHF
TGTGCCAGCAGGCCCCTTCATAATTCACCCCTCCACTTT
>few|-|TRBV20-1|TRBJ1-5
CSARDQWFSPQPQHF
TGCAGTGCTAGAGATCAGTGGTTCTCCCCTCAGCCCCAGCATTTT
>few|-|TRBV6-1|TRBJ1-5
CASSALDSVIEPQHF
TGTGCCAGCAGTGCCTTGGACAGTGTAATCGAGCCCCAGCATTTT
>-|-|TRBV7-6|TRBJ2-7
CASSSSPASYYEQYF
TGTGCCAGCAGCTCTAGCCCGGCCAGTTACTACGAGCAGTACTTC
>few|-|TRBV7-9|TRBJ1-3
CASSLAPTSGNTIYF
TGTGCCAGCAGCTTAGCTCCGACCTCTGGAAACACCATATATTTT
>-|TRBD1|TRBV5-1|TRBJ1-2
CASTTGQDYGYTF
TGCGCCAGCACCACCGGACAGGACTATGGCTACACCTTC
>many|-|TRBV7-2|TRBJ2-2
CASSLITGELFF
TGTGCCAGCAGCTTAATAACCGGGGAGCTGTTTTTT